This T cell receptor (beta chain) emerged from a study of T cells in Graves' hyperthyroidism and ophthalmopathy. Regions amplified from RNA transcripts were the TCR beta CDR3 regions. RT-PCR in the first round (using the HTBI primer set) targeted the TCR CDR3. TCRdb independently ran MiXCR on the multiplex PCR reads; one entry per CDR3 protein. The profile shows almost 250,000 distinct CDR3 sequences, approximately 25% of them singletons. Patients with uncontrolled infections, other autoimmune diseases, pregnancy or lactation were excluded. The germline gives CDR1 SQVTM, CDR2 ANQGSEA. V lost 4 bases and J 4 bases, leaving 13 bases between the germline ends. The CDR3 is 13 amino acids.

Sample: blood. The sequence came from a woman in her forties with Graves' ophthalmopathy. V and J are TRBV29-1 and TRBJ2-5; perhaps D is TRBD1 or TRBD2 (5 bases each). In DNA, the CDR3 is TGCAGCGTTGGTCGAGGGGCAAGAGAGACCCAGTACTTC. This translates into CSVGRGARETQYF.